This T cell receptor beta chain was found in a study of OX40 agonist ivuxolimab in advanced cancers. For the study at large: Prior anti-PD-1, anti-PD-L1 or anti-CTLA-4 therapy was allowed; 30% to 40% had some. Points from the study as a whole: Among patients with partial responses at 0.1-3.0 mg/kg, clonal expansion was among the lowest. Relative to CD4+, CD8+ T cells held more expanded clones on average. Both blood CD4+ and CD8+ T cells showed clonal growth by week 6 at 0.1 to 3.0 mg/kg.

V lost 4 bases, J lost 0 bases, and 8 bases lay in between. CDR3 length equals 14 residues. Germline CDR1 reads LGHNA; CDR2 reads YSLEER. This clone has just a few counts. Its specificity is not known. Method: immunoSEQ multiplex PCR; TCRdb's copy keeps in-frame clones and lacks some. The sample has 65,000 to 95,000 clones, 80% to 85% seen once. The receptor was derived from an adult with an advanced solid tumor such as melanoma, head and neck, liver or kidney cancer. This sequence joins TRBV4-3 and TRBJ2-3; D gene ambiguous. The sample was CD4+ or CD8+ T cells sorted from blood, taken in a trial of the OX40 agonist ivuxolimab. The CDR3 region is CASSRGGSTDTQYF. The DNA for the CDR3 is TGCGCCAGCAGCCGGGGTGGGAGCACAGATACGCAGTATTTT.